Shown below are 20 T cell receptor beta chains from a single sample sequenced in a study of regulatory dendritic cells for organ transplantation. Sorted subsets were CFSE-labeled and cultured around five days with allogeneic dendritic cells. Using immunoSEQ multiplex PCR, the repertoire was profiled, and TCRdb retains in-frame clones only, with some absent. This sample has approximately 12,000 clones, with about 90% found just once. Their target antigens are unknown. What was sequenced was naive CD8+ T cells from blood cultured with regulatory dendritic cells. Subset reported: CD45RA+ naive T cells. Receptors were obtained from a human donor in good health.

The chain has TRBV29-1 and TRBJ1-1; D call uncertain. With 5 bases removed from V and 5 bases from J, the gap between germline ends came to 9 bases. The CDR3 is 11 residues long. The germline V gene has CDR1 SQVTM and CDR2 ANQGSEA. This CDR3 is CSVLGGTEAFF. The CDR3 DNA sequence: TGCAGCGTTTTGGGAGGGACTGAAGCTTTCTTT. The full variable domain, completed using reference TRBV29-1 and TRBJ1-1, is SAVISQKPSRDICQRGTSLTIQCQVDSQVTMMFWYRQQPGQSLTLIATANQGSEATYESGFVIDKFPISRPNLTFSTLTVSNMSPEDSSIYLCSVLGGTEAFFGQGTRLTVV.

The rearrangement links TRBV28 to TRBJ2-7; 11 bases match TRBD2. Germline CDR1 and CDR2: MDHEN and SYDVKM. Trimming took 1 base from V and 12 from J; bases not matched to a gene: 11. The CDR3 runs to 15 residues. The CDR3 sequence is CASSLYWGGLAGAYF. The CDR3 nucleotides are TGTGCCAGCAGTTTATATTGGGGCGGACTAGCGGGTGCGTACTTC.

For this clone: The sample contains more than one DNA sequence encoding this CDR3. The V and J genes are TRBV7-9 and TRBJ1-4; 7 bases fit TRBD1. Germline assignment: CDR1 SEHNR and CDR2 FQNEAQ (reference sequence). The CDR3 is made up of 14 amino acids. The J segment lost 4 bases and the V segment lost 10 bases, leaving 9 bases of the junction unmatched. The DNA for the CDR3 is TGTGCCACACTCCGGGACAGCAATAATGAAAAACTGTTTTTT. Translated: CATLRDSNNEKLFF.

The J gene is TRBJ1-2, the V gene TRBV5-4; possible D gene TRBD1, 6 bases. V was shortened by 1 base and J by 7 bases, with 14 bases between the two germline ends. The CDR3 is made up of 14 amino acids. Germline CDR1 and CDR2: SGHNT and YYREEE (reference sequence). DNA of the CDR3: TGTGCCAGCAGCTTGTGGGGGGCGCTGGGTGGCTACACCTTC. Its translation: CASSLWGALGGYTF.

This clone was seen more than once but under ten times. V usage is TRBV13 and J usage is TRBJ1-4; D may be TRBD1 (6 bases). V lost 3 bases and J lost 4, with 9 bases in between. CDR1 and CDR2 (germline): PRHDT, FYEKMQ (reference sequence). This CDR3 has 14 amino acids. CDR3 loop: CASSFGQLNEKLFF. CDR3 DNA: TGTGCCAGCAGCTTTGGACAGCTTAATGAAAAACTGTTTTTT. Variable domain in full (rest from reference TRBV13 and TRBJ1-4): AAGVIQSPRHLIKEKRETATLKCYPIPRHDTVYWYQQGPGQDPQFLISFYEKMQSDKGSIPDRFSAQQFSDYHSELNMSSLELGDSALYFCASSFGQLNEKLFFGSGTQLSVL.

V and J are TRBV7-6 and TRBJ1-4, with TRBD1 as a possible D gene (5 bases). The length of the CDR3 is 17 residues. V was trimmed by 1 base and J by 0 bases, leaving 12 bases between them. From germline, CDR1 is SGHVS and CDR2 FNYEAQ. The CDR3 loop is CASSLGGHPTTNEKLFF. CDR3 DNA: TGTGCCAGCAGCTTAGGTGGACACCCAACAACTAATGAAAAACTGTTTTTT.

CDR3 region: CAWSGPGVSYEQYF. In DNA form, the CDR3 reads TGTGCCTGGAGCGGACCCGGTGTAAGCTACGAGCAGTACTTC. The rearrangement links TRBV30 to TRBJ2-7; D gene unclear. Trimming left V 3 bases short and J 3 bases short, with 15 bases between. This CDR3 is 14 amino acids long. Germline CDR1 is GTSNPN and CDR2 is SVGIG (reference sequence).

J is TRBJ2-3 and V is TRBV27, with 7 positions matching TRBD2. V shed 3 bases and J 2 bases; nucleotides not matched to a gene: 11. The CDR3 has 17 residues. Germline lookup yields CDR1 MNHEY and CDR2 SMNVEV (reference sequence). The CDR3 region is CASSFWRGRTNTDTQYF. In DNA, the CDR3 is TGTGCCAGCAGTTTCTGGCGGGGGAGGACCAACACAGATACGCAGTATTTT.

The rearrangement uses TRBV6-5 and TRBJ2-7, with 9 bases identical to TRBD1. V was pared by 10 bases and J by 4 bases, with 11 bases of the junction left unmatched. The CDR3 covers 14 residues. Germline lookup yields CDR1 MNHEY and CDR2 SVGAGI. DNA of the CDR3: TGTGCCATATCGGTGGGACAGGGACCTTACGAGCAGTACTTC. Translation: CAISVGQGPYEQYF.

The V gene is TRBV9, the J gene TRBJ2-7; the match to TRBD2 covers 12 bases. Trimming removed 0 bases from V and 5 bases from J; junction bases left unmatched: 12. The CDR3 spans 18 residues. The V gene's germline CDR1 is SGDLS and CDR2 YYNGEE. This CDR3 reads CASSVGGTSGPPFHEQYF. The CDR3 DNA reads as TGTGCCAGCAGCGTAGGGGGGACTAGCGGGCCCCCTTTCCACGAGCAGTACTTC.

The chain joins TRBV27 to TRBJ1-1, with D perhaps matching TRBD1 (5 bases). This CDR3 is 14 amino acids long. Per the germline V gene, CDR1 is MNHEY and CDR2 is SMNVEV (reference sequence). Trimming stripped 5 bases from V and 1 base from J, with 11 bases between. In nucleotides, the CDR3 is TGTGCCAGCAGTCTTGGGGGTCCGAACACTGAAGCTTTCTTT. This encodes CASSLGGPNTEAFF.

The chain couples TRBV14 to TRBJ2-7; no clear D. The CDR3 length is 13 residues. Trimming stripped 4 bases from V and 3 bases from J, with 10 bases between. Germline V CDR1 and CDR2: SGHDN, FVKESK. CDR3 sequence reads: CASSPSADYEQYF. Written as DNA, the CDR3 is TGTGCCAGCAGCCCCTCAGCAGACTACGAGCAGTACTTC.

A single count supports this clone. The V gene is TRBV7-6, the J gene TRBJ1-2; D is possibly TRBD1 (5 bases). The germline V gene encodes CDR1 SGHVS and CDR2 FNYEAQ. V lost 8 bases, J lost 8 bases, and 18 bases lay in between. The CDR3 consists of 13 residues. CDR3 in amino acids: CASQDDSGRGYTF. In nucleotides, the CDR3 is TGTGCCAGCCAAGACGACAGTGGTCGGGGCTACACCTTC.

The genes are TRBV19 and TRBJ2-7; either TRBD1 or TRBD2 may fit D (6 bases each). CDR1 is LNHDA and CDR2 is SQIVND in the germline V gene (reference sequence). The CDR3 loop spans 13 amino acids. Trimming took 5 bases from V and 4 from J, leaving 12 bases between them. The CDR3 protein is CASSPGAAYEQYF. CDR3 DNA: TGTGCCAGTAGTCCGGGGGCGGCGTACGAGCAGTACTTC. Full variable domain (rest looked up from reference TRBV19 and TRBJ2-7): DGGITQSPKYLFRKEGQNVTLSCEQNLNHDAMYWYRQDPGQGLRLIYYSQIVNDFQKGDIAEGYSVSREKKESFPLTVTSAQKNPTAFYLCASSPGAAYEQYFGPGTRLTVT.

The DNA of the CDR3 is TGTGCCAGCAGCTTGGACCTCTACGAGCAGTACTTC. This encodes CASSLDLYEQYF. The chain combines TRBV5-5 with TRBJ2-7; no definite D call. This CDR3 region has 12 residues. Trimming cost V 0 bases and J 3 bases, with 4 bases left between them. Germline V gene data show CDR1 as SGHKS and CDR2 as YYEKEE (reference sequence).

The chain couples TRBV27 to TRBJ1-1, with TRBD1 as a possible D gene (5 bases). CDR1 and CDR2 (germline): MNHEY, SMNVEV (reference sequence). V lost 3 bases, J lost 8 bases, and 13 bases lay in between. The CDR3 is made up of 13 amino acids. CDR3 loop: CASSLAPTEEAFF. The CDR3 DNA reads TGTGCCAGCAGTTTGGCACCGACAGAAGAAGCTTTCTTT.

The DNA for the CDR3 is TGCGCCAGTAAGGTAGGGCGGGGGGGACGAAGAGAGACCCAGTACTTC. It yields the protein CASKVGRGGRRETQYF. The chain carries TRBV4-1 and TRBJ2-5; TRBD2 aligns across 9 bases. Germline V lookup: CDR1 MGHRA, CDR2 YSYEKL. The trim removed 9 bases at V and 4 bases at J, leaving 15 bases unmatched. This CDR3 contains 16 residues.

V gene TRBV7-8 combines with J gene TRBJ2-1; D remains unclear. CDR3 length: 14 residues. Germline values: CDR1 SGHVS, CDR2 FQNEAQ. V was trimmed by 0 bases and J by 6 bases, leaving 9 bases between them. CDR3 nucleotides: TGTGCCAGCAGCTTAGCGTTGGGAAGCAATGAGCAGTTCTTC. Its translation is CASSLALGSNEQFF.

The rearrangement joins TRBV28 to TRBJ2-1; D not resolved. Deletions cut 5 bases from V and 1 base from J, with 12 bases between. Germline V gene data show CDR1 as MDHEN and CDR2 as SYDVKM. CDR3 length equals 15 residues. CDR3 coding DNA: TGTGCCAGCAGTCGATTTCTAGGTTCCTACAATGAGCAGTTCTTC. Translation: CASSRFLGSYNEQFF.

The rearrangement uses TRBV28 and TRBJ2-5, with a tentative D call TRBD2 (6 bases). The DNA end is more similar to TRBJ2-7, so the J call may be wrong. The CDR3 length is 14 residues. CDR1 is MDHEN and CDR2 is SYDVKM in the germline V gene. The CDR3 nucleotides read TGTGCCAGCACACCGGGCCTCGGGGGTTACGAGCAGTACTTC. Translation gives CASTPGLGGYEQYF.